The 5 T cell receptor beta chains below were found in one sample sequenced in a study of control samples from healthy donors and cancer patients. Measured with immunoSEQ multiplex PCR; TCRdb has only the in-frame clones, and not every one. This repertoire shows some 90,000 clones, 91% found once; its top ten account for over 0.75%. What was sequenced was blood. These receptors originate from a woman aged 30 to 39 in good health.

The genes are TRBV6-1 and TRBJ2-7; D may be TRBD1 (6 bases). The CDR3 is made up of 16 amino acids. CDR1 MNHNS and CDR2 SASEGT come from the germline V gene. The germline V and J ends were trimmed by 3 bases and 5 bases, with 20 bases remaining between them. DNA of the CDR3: TGTGCCAGCAGTGATTACAGGGCCCGAAAGGTTCACGAGCAGTACTTC. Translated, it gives CASSDYRARKVHEQYF.

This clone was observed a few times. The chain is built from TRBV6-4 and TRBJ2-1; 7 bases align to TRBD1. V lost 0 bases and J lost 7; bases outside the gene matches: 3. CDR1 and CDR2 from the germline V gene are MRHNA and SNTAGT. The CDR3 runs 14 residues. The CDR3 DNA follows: TGTGCCAGCAGTGACTCAGGGGGCCGGAATGAGCAGTTCTTC. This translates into CASSDSGGRNEQFF.

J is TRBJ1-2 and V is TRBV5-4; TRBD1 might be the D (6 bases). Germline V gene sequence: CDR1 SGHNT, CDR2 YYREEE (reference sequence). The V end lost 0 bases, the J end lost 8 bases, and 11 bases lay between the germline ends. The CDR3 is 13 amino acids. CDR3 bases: TGTGCCAGCAGCTTGGGGCGGGACATAGGCTACACCTTC. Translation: CASSLGRDIGYTF.

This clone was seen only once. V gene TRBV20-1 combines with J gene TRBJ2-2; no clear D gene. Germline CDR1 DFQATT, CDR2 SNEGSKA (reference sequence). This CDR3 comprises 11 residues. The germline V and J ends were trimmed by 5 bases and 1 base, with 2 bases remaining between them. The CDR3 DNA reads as TGCAGTGCTCGGAACACCGGGGAGCTGTTTTTT. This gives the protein CSARNTGELFF.

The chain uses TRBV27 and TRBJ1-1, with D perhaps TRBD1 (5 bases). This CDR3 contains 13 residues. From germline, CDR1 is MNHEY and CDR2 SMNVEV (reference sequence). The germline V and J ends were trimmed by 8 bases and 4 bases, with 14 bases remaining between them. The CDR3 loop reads CASVQGWGTEAFF. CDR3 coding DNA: TGTGCCAGCGTCCAGGGATGGGGCACTGAAGCTTTCTTT.